Shown below are 6 T cell receptor beta chains from a single sample sequenced in a study of OX40 agonist ivuxolimab in advanced cancers. Only in-frame clones appear in the TCRdb table, and some are missing; sequencing was by immunoSEQ multiplex PCR. The sample has 120,000 or so clones; roughly nine tenths are singletons. Here the sequenced sample was CD4+ or CD8+ T cells sorted from blood, taken in a trial of the OX40 agonist ivuxolimab. Source of these receptors: an adult with an advanced solid tumor such as melanoma, head and neck, liver or kidney cancer.

The J gene is TRBJ1-2, the V gene TRBV7-2, with 7 bases matching TRBD1. The germline gives CDR1 SGHTA, CDR2 FQGNSA. This CDR3 spans 15 amino acids. V lost 1 base, J lost 5 bases, and 7 bases stayed unmatched. The DNA for the CDR3 is TGTGCCAGCAGCTTAGAAACCGGCAGGGGGTATGGCTACACCTTC. Protein product: CASSLETGRGYGYTF.

In its sample, this clone was seen once. The chain's CDR3 is CASSWGGTENTGELFF. In nucleotides, the CDR3 is TGTGCCAGCAGCTGGGGAGGGACAGAGAACACCGGGGAGCTGTTTTTT. This rearrangement joins TRBV5-8 to TRBJ2-2, with D perhaps given as TRBD1 or TRBD2 (7 bases each). The CDR3 has 16 amino acids. Germline CDR1 and CDR2: SGHTS and YDEGEE. The V and J ends lost 3 bases and 1 base respectively, with 13 bases between them. Using reference TRBV5-8 and TRBJ2-2 for the parts outside the CDR3, the full variable domain is EAGVTQSPTHLIKTRGQQATLRCSPISGHTSVYWYQQALGLGLQFLLWYDEGEERNRGNFPPRFSGRQFPNYSSELNVNALELEDSALYLCASSWGGTENTGELFFGEGSRLTVL.

V is TRBV25-1 and J is TRBJ1-1, with 9 bases aligning to TRBD1. This CDR3 has 12 amino acids. V trimming: 5 bases; J trimming: 9 bases; junction bases outside the gene matches: 4. Per germline, CDR1 MGHDK and CDR2 SYGVNS. Here the CDR3 DNA reads TGTGCCAGCAGTTCCGGACAGGGGAAAGCTTTCTTT. This sequence encodes CASSSGQGKAFF. Supplemented by reference TRBV25-1 and TRBJ1-1, the full variable domain reads EADIYQTPRYLVIGTGKKITLECSQTMGHDKMYWYQQDPGMELHLIHYSYGVNSTEKGDLSSESTVSRIRTEHFPLTLESARPSHTSQYLCASSSGQGKAFFGQGTRLTVV.

V and J are TRBV5-5 and TRBJ2-1, with 12 bases fitting TRBD2. CDR1 is SGHKS and CDR2 is YYEKEE in the germline V gene (reference sequence). V shed 3 bases and J 7 bases; nucleotides not matched to a gene: 5. CDR3 length: 15 residues. For the CDR3, the DNA is TGTGCCAGCAGCTGGCGGACTAGCGGGGAGAATGAGCAGTTCTTC. This translates into CASSWRTSGENEQFF.

The V and J genes are TRBV19 and TRBJ2-2; 8 bases agree with TRBD1. J lost 6 bases, V lost 3 bases, and 6 bases had no gene match. Germline CDR1 and CDR2: LNHDA and SQIVND (reference sequence). The CDR3 sequence is 15 residues long. CDR3 nucleotide sequence: TGTGCCAGTAGTATGACCCTCAGGGGGCCCGGGGAGCTGTTTTTT. Translation gives CASSMTLRGPGELFF.

The chain is built from TRBV19 and TRBJ2-2, with D perhaps matching TRBD2 (6 bases). V was pared by 4 bases and J by 2 bases, with 8 bases between. In germline, CDR1 is LNHDA, CDR2 SQIVND (reference sequence). The CDR3 spans 14 residues. CDR3 bases: TGTGCCAGTAGTACGGGAGCCAACACCGGGGAGCTGTTTTTT. Protein: CASSTGANTGELFF.